The 9 T cell receptor beta chains reported below all come from one sample, sequenced in a study of Graves' ophthalmopathy and Graves' hyperthyroidism. Scientists amplified the TCR beta CDR3 regions from RNA transcripts. A first-round RT-PCR used HTBI primers, followed by a second-round multiplex PCR. Each CDR3 protein gets one entry after TCRdb re-called the multiplex PCR reads with MiXCR. This table holds over a million distinct CDR3 sequences, about 35% found once. Sequenced: peripheral blood or thyroid tissue (not recorded which). These receptors were obtained from an adult man with Graves' hyperthyroidism.

CDR3 sequence reads: CASSDRREYGYTF. CDR3 nucleotides: TGTGCCAGCAGTGACAGGAGAGAATATGGCTACACCTTC. The chain links TRBV6-5 to TRBJ1-2, with D perhaps matching TRBD1 (6 bases). Germline assignment: CDR1 MNHEY and CDR2 SVGAGI. V gave up 5 bases and J gave up 5 bases, with 12 bases separating them. This CDR3 spans 13 amino acids.

There are many counts of this clonotype. CDR3 residues: CASSSWHPGELFF. The CDR3 region has the DNA TGTGCCAGCAGCTCTTGGCATCCCGGGGAGCTGTTTTTT. The chain combines TRBV11-2 with TRBJ2-2; D remains unclear. The germline V gene has CDR1 SGHAT and CDR2 FQNNGV. The CDR3 has 13 residues. Trimming left V 4 bases short and J 6 bases short, with 9 bases between.

This clonotype was observed at least ten times. This chain links TRBV20-1 with TRBJ2-7; D is unclear. This CDR3 has 13 amino acids. Germline values: CDR1 DFQATT, CDR2 SNEGSKA (reference sequence). V lost 4 bases, J lost 2 bases, and 12 bases lay in between. The CDR3 spells CSATPTKTYEQYF. The CDR3 coding sequence is TGCAGTGCTACCCCGACAAAAACCTACGAGCAGTACTTC.

The gene calls are TRBV6-2 or TRBV6-3 and TRBJ1-4; possibly TRBD1 for D (5 bases). Trimming stripped 4 bases from V and 8 bases from J, with 20 bases between. Germline assignment: CDR1 MNHEY and CDR2 SVGEGT. CDR3 length equals 16 residues. The DNA of the CDR3 is TGTGCCAGCAGTTCCCACCGAGCCCGACAGAAGGAAAAACTGTTTTTT. Protein product: CASSSHRARQKEKLFF.

This clonotype occurred many times. J is TRBJ2-7 and V is TRBV7-9, with D tentatively TRBD1 (5 bases). The CDR3 runs to 12 residues. Germline V gives CDR1 SEHNR, CDR2 FQNEAQ (reference sequence). V was trimmed by 4 bases and J by 3 bases, leaving 7 bases between them. CDR3: CASSSTDYEQYF. DNA of the CDR3: TGTGCCAGCAGCTCGACAGACTACGAGCAGTACTTC.

This clonotype was seen ten or more times. The V and J genes are TRBV5-8 and TRBJ1-6; D remains ambiguous. This CDR3 is 14 amino acids long. V lost 0 bases, J lost 7 bases, and 8 bases lay in between. Germline-derived CDR1 and CDR2 are SGHTS and YDEGEE. This CDR3 reads CASSLGLTNSPLHF. The CDR3 DNA follows: TGTGCCAGCAGCTTGGGACTTACCAATTCACCCCTCCACTTT.

This clonotype was observed a few times. The chain joins TRBV11-2 to TRBJ1-2; D uncertain. The CDR3 has 14 residues. Germline V CDR1 and CDR2: SGHAT, FQNNGV. V lost 1 base, J lost 5 bases, and 11 bases lay in between. CDR3 sequence (DNA): TGTGCCAGCAGCTTAGTTCCTGGAGGGTATGGCTACACCTTC. Its translation is CASSLVPGGYGYTF. Full variable domain (rest looked up from reference TRBV11-2 and TRBJ1-2): EAGVAQSPRYKIIEKRQSVAFWCNPISGHATLYWYQQILGQGPKLLIQFQNNGVVDDSQLPKDRFSAERLKGVDSTLKIQPAKLEDSAVYLCASSLVPGGYGYTFGSGTRLTVV.

This clonotype was detected many times. This chain uses TRBV6-5 with TRBJ1-1; D is ambiguous. With 0 bases removed from V and 10 bases from J, the gap between germline ends came to 15 bases. This CDR3 region has 14 residues. Germline values: CDR1 MNHEY, CDR2 SVGAGI. The CDR3 nucleotides are TGTGCCAGCAGTTACTCGTCGGGAGTTCGGCGAGCTTTCTTT. It yields the protein CASSYSSGVRRAFF.

This clonotype was counted many times. This chain joins TRBV7-8 and TRBJ2-7; 10 nucleotides align to TRBD2. This CDR3 has 17 amino acids. V shed 1 base and J 1 base; nucleotides not matched to a gene: 7. The germline gives CDR1 SGHVS, CDR2 FQNEAQ. The CDR3 protein is CASSLVASGSGSYEQYF. Written as DNA, the CDR3 is TGTGCCAGCAGCTTAGTGGCTAGCGGGAGTGGGTCCTACGAGCAGTACTTC.